This record looks at one T cell receptor (beta chain) sequence and its context. V lost 4 bases, J lost 7 bases, and 9 bases lay in between. The CDR3 contains 12 residues. CDR1 is SGHRS, CDR2 YFSETQ, per germline. This specimen comes from a study of PD-L1 blockade in urothelial cancer. Overall study: Administration of atezolizumab to patients began in about 2014, at 1,200 mg intravenously every 3 weeks. The analyses of blood took place 3 weeks (second dose) and 6 weeks after treatment start.

Disease in patients was locally advanced or metastatic urothelial carcinoma. The investigators introduced synthetic TCR analog templates into each PCR as spikes. TCRdb's copy holds only in-frame clones and misses some; the assay was immunoSEQ multiplex PCR. The table lists about 100,000 clones, about 91% of them singletons, with 0.92% in the top ten. The receptor was derived from a woman older than 75 with urothelial cancer. The rearrangement links TRBV5-1 to TRBJ2-1; no clear D. This specimen was PBMCs, taken around atezolizumab (anti-PD-L1) treatment. The CDR3 region is CASSTSPNEQFF. The CDR3 coding sequence is TGCGCCAGCAGCACTTCACCAAATGAGCAGTTCTTC.